The clone carrying this T cell receptor beta chain has more than one count but fewer than ten. Its antigen is unidentified. The data originate from a study of cytomegalovirus exposure and HLA in healthy donors. V gave up 10 bases and J gave up 1 base, with 14 bases separating them. The CDR3 sequence is 13 residues long. Germline lookup yields CDR1 MNHEY and CDR2 SVGAGI. The PCR made use of 60 Vbeta and 13 Jbeta primers. Clones were read by immunoSEQ multiplex PCR, and TCRdb kept only the in-frame ones, dropping some. The repertoire holds roughly 140,000 clones, with roughly a tenth as singletons. Study results and caveats: Reportedly, TCR beta sequences accurately predicted HLA-A and HLA-B alleles in most subjects. Later analysis suggested most CMV-associated TCR beta chains were HLA-restricted.

The V and J genes are TRBV6-5 and TRBJ2-7; D is uncertain. This clonotype originated in a male donor in good health and CMV-seronegative. Source material: PBMCs. CDR3 residues: CATTASGSYEQYF. CDR3 DNA sequence: TGTGCCACCACGGCTAGTGGGTCCTACGAGCAGTACTTC.